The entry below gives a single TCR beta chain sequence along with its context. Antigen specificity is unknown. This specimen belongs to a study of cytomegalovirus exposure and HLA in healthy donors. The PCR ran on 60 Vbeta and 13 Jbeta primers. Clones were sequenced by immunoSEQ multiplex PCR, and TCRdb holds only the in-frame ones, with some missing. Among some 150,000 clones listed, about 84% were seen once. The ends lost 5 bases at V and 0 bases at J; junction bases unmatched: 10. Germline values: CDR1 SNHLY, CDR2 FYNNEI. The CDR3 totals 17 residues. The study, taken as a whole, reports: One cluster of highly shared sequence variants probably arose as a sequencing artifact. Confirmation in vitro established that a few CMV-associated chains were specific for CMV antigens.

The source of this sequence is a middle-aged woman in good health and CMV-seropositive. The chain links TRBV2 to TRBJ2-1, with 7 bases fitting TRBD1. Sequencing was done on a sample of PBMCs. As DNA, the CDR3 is TGTGCCAGCAGTCAAAGGGACAGCCTGAGCTCCTACAATGAGCAGTTCTTC. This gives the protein CASSQRDSLSSYNEQFF.